Sequencing of this T cell receptor (beta chain) was carried out in a study of blood T cell repertoires in COVID-19. The CDR3 runs 15 residues. Trimming took off 4 bases at V and 5 bases at J, with 16 bases between the two ends. From germline, CDR1 is SGHNT and CDR2 YYREEE (reference sequence). Clones were read by immunoSEQ multiplex PCR, and TCRdb kept only the in-frame ones, dropping some. The profile shows 95,000 to 150,000 clones, around 90% of them singletons. The chain carries TRBV5-4 and TRBJ1-3; D might be TRBD1 (5 bases). The sample comprised peripheral blood. This clonotype originated in a woman aged 60 to 75 with COVID-19, enrolled during active disease. CDR3 sequence (DNA): TGTGCCAGCAGCGCCGGGACGGACTACCGAAACACCATATATTTT. Amino acid sequence: CASSAGTDYRNTIYF.